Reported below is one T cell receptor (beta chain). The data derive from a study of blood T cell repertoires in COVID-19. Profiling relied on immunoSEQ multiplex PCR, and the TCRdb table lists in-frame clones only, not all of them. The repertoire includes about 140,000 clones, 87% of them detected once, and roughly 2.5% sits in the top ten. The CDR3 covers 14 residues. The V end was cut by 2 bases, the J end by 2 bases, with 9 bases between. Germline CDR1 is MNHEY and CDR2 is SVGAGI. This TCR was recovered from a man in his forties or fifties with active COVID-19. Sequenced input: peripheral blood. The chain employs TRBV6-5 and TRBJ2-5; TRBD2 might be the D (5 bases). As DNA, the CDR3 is TGTGCCAGCAGTTACAGTGGCGGGCAAGAGACCCAGTACTTC. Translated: CASSYSGGQETQYF.